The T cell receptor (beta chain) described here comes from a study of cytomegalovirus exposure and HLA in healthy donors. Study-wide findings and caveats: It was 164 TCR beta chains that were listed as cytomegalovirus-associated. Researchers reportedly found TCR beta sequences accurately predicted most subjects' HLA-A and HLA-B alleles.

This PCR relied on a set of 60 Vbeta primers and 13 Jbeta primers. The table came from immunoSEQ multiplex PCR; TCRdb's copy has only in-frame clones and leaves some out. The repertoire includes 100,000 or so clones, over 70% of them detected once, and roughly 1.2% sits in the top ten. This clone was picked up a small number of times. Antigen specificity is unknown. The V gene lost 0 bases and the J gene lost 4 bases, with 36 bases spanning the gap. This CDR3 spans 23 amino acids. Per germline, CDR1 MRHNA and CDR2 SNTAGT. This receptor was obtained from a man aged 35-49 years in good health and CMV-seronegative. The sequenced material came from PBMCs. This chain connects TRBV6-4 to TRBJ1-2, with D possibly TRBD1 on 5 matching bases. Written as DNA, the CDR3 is TGTGCCAGCAGTGACTCGAGCCCCATCGGGCGGTGGGGGGAGGATGGGTGTAGCTATGGCTACACCTTC. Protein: CASSDSSPIGRWGEDGCSYGYTF.